This T cell receptor (beta chain) was retrieved from a study of breast tumors, draining lymph nodes, adjacent tissues. TCRdb re-derived calls from the multiplex PCR reads in MiXCR, one entry per CDR3 protein. The sample lists 150,000 to 200,000 distinct CDR3 sequences; about 33% were seen once. The lymph nodes were axillary draining lymph nodes from breast cancer patients. Germline lookup yields CDR1 MNHEY and CDR2 SVGAGI. Trimming left V 3 bases short and J 1 base short, with 9 bases between. The CDR3 contains 14 residues. Specimen: axillary lymph node tissue. The source is a female donor with breast cancer. Some clones in this sample may be carry-over from other donors' samples. The chain recombines TRBV6-5 with TRBJ1-1; the D gene is possibly TRBD1 (6 bases). The CDR3 is CASSYGRGNTEAFF. In DNA, the CDR3 is TGTGCCAGCAGTTATGGCAGGGGGAACACTGAAGCTTTCTTT.